This T cell receptor beta chain was sequenced for a study of glioma-infiltrating T cells after dendritic cell vaccination (dated by TCRdb to between 2015 and 2016). In terms of the full investigation: The cohort included roughly 15 glioblastoma patients drawn from Phase I and II dendritic cell vaccination trials, of whom 9 were newly diagnosed and 6 had recurrent disease. Patients received autologous tumor lysate-pulsed dendritic cell vaccination between 2003 and 2012. The vaccine was prepared from monocyte-derived dendritic cells that were cultured for roughly seven days with IL-4 and GM-CSF and then pulsed overnight with autologous tumor lysate. Each patient got three intradermal injections of the dendritic cell vaccine, spaced at biweekly intervals, in the arm below the axilla. In glioblastoma patients vaccinated with dendritic cells, deep sequencing of TCR beta CDR3 regions served to measure the amount of tumor-infiltrating lymphocytes and to compare repertoires between tumor and blood. Survival after dendritic cell vaccination was correlated with TCR sequencing metrics, including TIL content and tumor-blood repertoire overlap. Overall study outcomes, separate from this receptor: The cohort was small and heterogeneous, few patients had complete blood and tumor sets, and even fewer had initial-recurrent tumor pairs. The response model built on TCR overlap across three groups was characterized as speculative, with prospective validation still needed. Longer time to progression and overall survival after dendritic cell vaccination were predicted by higher estimated pretreatment TIL content. TCR clonality showed no direct relationship with survival, which suggests that a diverse polyclonal response may matter.

To be selected, patients needed enough residual fresh-frozen tumor tissue and more than two years of available survival data. None of the glioblastoma patients carried an isocitrate dehydrogenase mutation, although molecular status otherwise varied. PBMC were collected before vaccination, two weeks after the third vaccination, and at tumor progression if progression occurred. Genomic DNA was extracted with the Qiagen DNeasy Blood extraction Kit. TCRB CDR3 regions were amplified from approximately 2 ug genomic DNA, or all available DNA if less, using the immunoSEQ assay. The multiplex PCR employed 60 forward primers targeting TCR V beta segments and 13 reverse primers targeting J beta segments. To estimate reads per starting template, synthetic control templates were spiked into each sample at limiting dilution. The Illumina HiSeq System generated sequencing reads of 87 bp. The authors processed their data as follows. To remove PCR and sequencing errors, closely related sequences were merged with a nearest neighbor algorithm. TCR overlap was defined as the percentage of unique tumor TCR beta sequences that were also present in the same patient's peripheral blood. In TCRdb, the immuneACCESS table is reduced to in-frame sequences with V and J assigned. These tables do not hold every clone; where another copy was compared, an unresolved V gene accounts for under half, and the others remain unexplained. The V and J calls and clone size were taken over from that table, and D and trimming were inferred from the DNA. For this sample there are about 99,000 clones; about four fifths appear just once. Jointly, the top ten make up 10% to 15% of the sample.

V sheds 8 bases and J sheds 0 bases, leaving 11 bases between their ends. CDR1 and CDR2 are drawn from the germline V gene: SGHAT, FQNNGV. The CDR3 sequence holds 14 residues, the cysteine and phenylalanine included. Only the CDR3 portion is preserved as DNA: 42 bases, with reading frame beginning at the first base. This clone came up once. It lacks a known antigen. No qualities accompany the bases; no much larger clone lies one base away. This specimen was blood, taken before dendritic cell vaccination. The chain employs TRBV11-2 and TRBJ2-1; no D gene is confidently identified. The sequence derives from a human donor with glioblastoma. The CDR3 corresponds to CASSSSGSYNEQFF. The nucleotide sequence is given as TGTGCCAGCTCCTCGTCAGGCTCCTACAATGAGCAGTTCTTC. When the CDR3 is completed using the reference TRBV11-2 and TRBJ2-1 genes on either side, the full variable domain is EAGVAQSPRYKIIEKRQSVAFWCNPISGHATLYWYQQILGQGPKLLIQFQNNGVVDDSQLPKDRFSAERLKGVDSTLKIQPAKLEDSAVYLCASSSSGSYNEQFFGPGTRLTVL.